In this sample, the clone carrying this T cell receptor beta chain turned up once. Its antigen is currently unknown. Data came from immunoSEQ multiplex PCR; TCRdb stores just in-frame clones and leaves some out. The sample shows about 14,000 clones, about two thirds of them seen only once. The data belong to a study of neoadjuvant anti-PD-1 for oral cavity cancer. Study observations and caveats: Treg/Th17 ratio rose with pretreatment blood and fell with post-treatment tumor TCRbeta clonality.

The CDR3 has 15 residues. The rearrangement joins TRBV21-1 to TRBJ2-1; the table assigns TRBD2, which was not confirmed against the DNA. TRBV21-1 constitutes a pseudogene. This material consisted of PBMCs, taken before nivolumab (anti-PD-1) treatment. This clonotype was sampled from a person aged 40 to 85 with oral cavity squamous cell carcinoma. The CDR3 reads CASSKKLAFRNEQFF. In DNA form, the CDR3 reads TGTGCCAGCAGCAAAAAACTAGCGTTTCGCAATGAGCAGTTCTTC.